This TCR beta chain is drawn from a study of beta chain features in type 1 diabetes. Study context: Patients shared similar age, gender and cell yields with healthy donors. Notes on the study in general: Shortening that was moderate but significant affected the TCRB CDR3s of Type 1 diabetes patients in all four CD4+ subsets. Any role of HLA type in TCRB rearrangement remained unresolved here.

The study reverse transcribed the entire isolated RNA, so it sequenced expressed TCRB transcripts. Sequencing was performed with immunoSEQ multiplex PCR; in TCRdb, only in-frame clones are kept and a portion is missing. The sample has around 200,000 clones, about 13% seen once. V was shortened by 3 bases and J by 11 bases, with 22 bases between the two germline ends. The CDR3 has 15 residues. Germline V gene lookup returns CDR1 SGHDN and CDR2 FVKESK. About this clone: Its antigen is unidentified.

V and J are TRBV14 and TRBJ1-1, with D possibly being TRBD1 (6 bases). The receptor was isolated from a woman younger than 30 in good health. The sample was central memory CD4+ T cells from blood. The DNA for the CDR3 is TGTGCCAGCAGCCACCTGGGGGGGGCGCGGATGGTTGCTTTCTTT. Its translation: CASSHLGGARMVAFF. Complete variable domain (other parts from reference TRBV14 and TRBJ1-1): EAGVTQFPSHSVIEKGQTVTLRCDPISGHDNLYWYRRVMGKEIKFLLHFVKESKQDESGMPNNRFLAERTGGTYSTLKVQPAELEDSGVYFCASSHLGGARMVAFFGQGTRLTVV.